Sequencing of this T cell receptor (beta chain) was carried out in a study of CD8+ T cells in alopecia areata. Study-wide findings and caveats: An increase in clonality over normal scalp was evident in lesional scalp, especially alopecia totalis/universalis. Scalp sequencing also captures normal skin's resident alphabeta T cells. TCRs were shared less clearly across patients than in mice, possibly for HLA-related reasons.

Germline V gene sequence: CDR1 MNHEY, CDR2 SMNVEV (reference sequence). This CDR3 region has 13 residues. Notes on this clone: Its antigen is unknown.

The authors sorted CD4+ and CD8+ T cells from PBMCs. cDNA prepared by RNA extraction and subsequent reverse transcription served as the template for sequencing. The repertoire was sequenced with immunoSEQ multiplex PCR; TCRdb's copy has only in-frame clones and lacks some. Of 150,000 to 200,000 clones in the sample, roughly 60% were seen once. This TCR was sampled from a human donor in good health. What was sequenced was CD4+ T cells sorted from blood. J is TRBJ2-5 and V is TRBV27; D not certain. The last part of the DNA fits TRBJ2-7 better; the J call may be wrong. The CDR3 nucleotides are TGTGCCTCCCGTCGTGCGGACCTCTACGAGCAGTACTTC. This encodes CASRRADLYEQYF.